This paragraph reports one TCR beta chain. What it binds is unknown. In germline, CDR1 is MNHEY, CDR2 SVGAGI. CDR3 length: 15 amino acids. With 7 bases clipped from V and 7 bases from J, the junction kept 9 bases outside the gene matches. The data were obtained in a study of blood T cells in healthy people across ages. Primers used in a second PCR of roughly 6 to 12 cycles were a sample-barcoded 5' primer and a J-beta primer mix. TCRdb redid the calling of the 5' RACE reads with MiXCR, one entry per CDR3 protein. The data show approximately 800,000 distinct CDR3 sequences, roughly 50% seen once. Study results and caveats: Age showed a roughly linear inverse relationship with TCR beta diversity per million T cells. In the absence of known donor CMV status, changes in expanded clonotypes were possibly confounded.

Total RNA, at least 5 micrograms per sample, came from PBMCs. What was sequenced was blood. The receptor was isolated from a man younger than 40 in good health. V is TRBV6-5 and J is TRBJ1-6; 8 bases are a match to TRBD1. CDR3 region: CASNQGALANSPLHF. The CDR3 nucleotides are TGTGCCAGCAATCAGGGGGCGTTGGCAAATTCACCCCTCCACTTT.